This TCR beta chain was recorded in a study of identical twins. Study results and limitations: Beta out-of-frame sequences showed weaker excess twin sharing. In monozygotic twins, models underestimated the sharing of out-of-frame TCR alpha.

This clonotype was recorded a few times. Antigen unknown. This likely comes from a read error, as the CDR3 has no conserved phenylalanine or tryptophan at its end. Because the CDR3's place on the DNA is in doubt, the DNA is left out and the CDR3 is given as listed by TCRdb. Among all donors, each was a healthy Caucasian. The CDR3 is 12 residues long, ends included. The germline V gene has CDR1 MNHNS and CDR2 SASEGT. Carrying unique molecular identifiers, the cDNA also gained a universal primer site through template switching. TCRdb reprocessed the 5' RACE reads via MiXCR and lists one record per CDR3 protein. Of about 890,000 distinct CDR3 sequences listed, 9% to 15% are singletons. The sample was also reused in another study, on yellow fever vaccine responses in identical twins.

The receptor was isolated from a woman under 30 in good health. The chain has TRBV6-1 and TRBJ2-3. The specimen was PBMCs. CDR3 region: CASSEALGNFAS.